This T cell receptor beta chain was obtained from a study of T cells in Graves' hyperthyroidism and ophthalmopathy. Amplified TCR beta CDR3 regions derived from RNA transcripts. TCR CDR3 regions were first amplified by RT-PCR with HTBI primers. TCRdb re-called the multiplex PCR reads through MiXCR, storing one row per CDR3 protein. This table holds 150,000 to 200,000 distinct CDR3 sequences, approximately 15% found once. The CDR3 contains 16 residues. From germline, CDR1 is SGHRS and CDR2 YFSETQ. Trimming pared 6 bases from V and 4 bases from J, leaving 21 bases between. The sequence came from a woman in her forties or fifties with Graves' hyperthyroidism. The genes are TRBV5-1 and TRBJ2-3, with D perhaps being TRBD1 or TRBD2 (6 bases each). The sample taken for sequencing was blood. CDR3 DNA: TGCGCCAGCAAGGGGGGTGCCGCCCCGATTGCAGATACGCAGTATTTT. Encoded protein: CASKGGAAPIADTQYF.